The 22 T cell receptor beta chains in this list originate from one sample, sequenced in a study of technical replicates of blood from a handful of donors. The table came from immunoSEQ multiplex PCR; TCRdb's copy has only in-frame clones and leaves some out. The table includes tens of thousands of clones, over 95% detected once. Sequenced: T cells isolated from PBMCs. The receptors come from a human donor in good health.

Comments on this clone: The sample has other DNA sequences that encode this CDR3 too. CDR3 nucleotide sequence: TGCGCCAGCAGCTTAGGGACAGGGGGAAGTGGAAACACCATATATTTT. Protein sequence: CASSLGTGGSGNTIYF. V and J are TRBV5-1 and TRBJ1-3, with TRBD1 matching over 11 bases. Germline CDR1 SGHRS, CDR2 YFSETQ. J was trimmed by 3 bases and V by 2 bases; bases with no gene match: 4. The CDR3 runs 16 residues.

CDR3 in amino acids: CASSPSGRGSTDTQYF. CDR3 DNA: TGTGCCAGCAGCCCCAGCGGGAGGGGTAGCACAGATACGCAGTATTTT. The genes are TRBV7-8 and TRBJ2-3; 10 bases agree with TRBD2. The germline gives CDR1 SGHVS, CDR2 FQNEAQ. This CDR3 is 16 amino acids long. After removal of 5 bases from V and 0 bases from J, the junction contained 5 bases not matched to a gene.

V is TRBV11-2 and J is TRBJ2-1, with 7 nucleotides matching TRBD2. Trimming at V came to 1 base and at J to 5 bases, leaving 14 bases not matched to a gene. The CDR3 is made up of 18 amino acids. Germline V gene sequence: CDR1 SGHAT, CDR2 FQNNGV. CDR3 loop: CASSLGLIPSRGDNEQFF. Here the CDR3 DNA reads TGTGCCAGCAGCTTAGGCCTCATCCCTAGTCGGGGGGACAATGAGCAGTTCTTC.

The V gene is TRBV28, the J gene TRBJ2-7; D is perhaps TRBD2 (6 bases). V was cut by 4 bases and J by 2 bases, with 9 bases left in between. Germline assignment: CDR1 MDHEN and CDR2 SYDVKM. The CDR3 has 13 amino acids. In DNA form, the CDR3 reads TGTGCCAGCAGTTCGCCTAGCGCCTACGAGCAGTACTTC. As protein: CASSSPSAYEQYF.

Here the CDR3 DNA reads TGCAGCGTTGGGGCAGGGGATGGCTACACCTTC. This gives the protein CSVGAGDGYTF. The rearrangement joins TRBV29-1 to TRBJ1-2; perhaps TRBD1 as D (6 bases). Between the trimmed V and J ends, which lost 4 bases and 6 bases, there was a span of 9 bases. CDR1 is SQVTM, CDR2 ANQGSEA, per germline. This CDR3 contains 11 residues.

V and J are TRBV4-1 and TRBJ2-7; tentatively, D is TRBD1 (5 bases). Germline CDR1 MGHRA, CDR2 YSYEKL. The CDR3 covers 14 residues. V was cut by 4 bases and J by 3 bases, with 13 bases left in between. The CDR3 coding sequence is TGCGCCAGCAGCCTATCGCCCCAGGGCTACGAGCAGTACTTC. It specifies CASSLSPQGYEQYF.

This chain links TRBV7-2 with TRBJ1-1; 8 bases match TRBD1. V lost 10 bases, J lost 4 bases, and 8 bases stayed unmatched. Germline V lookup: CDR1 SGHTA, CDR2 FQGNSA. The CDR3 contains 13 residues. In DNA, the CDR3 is TGTGCCATTCGACAGGGGTTGGGCACTGAAGCTTTCTTT. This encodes CAIRQGLGTEAFF. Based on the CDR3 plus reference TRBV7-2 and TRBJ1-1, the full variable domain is GAGVSQSPSNKVTEKGKDVELRCDPISGHTALYWYRQSLGQGLEFLIYFQGNSAPDKSGLPSDRFSAERTGGSVSTLTIQRTQQEDSAVYLCAIRQGLGTEAFFGQGTRLTVV.

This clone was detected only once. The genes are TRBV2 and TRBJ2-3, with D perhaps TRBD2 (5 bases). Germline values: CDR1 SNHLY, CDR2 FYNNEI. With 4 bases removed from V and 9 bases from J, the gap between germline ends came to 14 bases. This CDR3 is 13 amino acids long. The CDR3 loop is CASSVDQADTQYF. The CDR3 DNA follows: TGTGCCAGCAGTGTTGACCAAGCGGACACGCAGTATTTT.

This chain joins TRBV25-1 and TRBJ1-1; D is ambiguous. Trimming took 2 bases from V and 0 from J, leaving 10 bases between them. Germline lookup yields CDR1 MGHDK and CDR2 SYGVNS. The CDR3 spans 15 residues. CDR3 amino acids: CASSEMRGMNTEAFF. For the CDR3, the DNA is TGTGCCAGCAGTGAAATGAGAGGGATGAACACTGAAGCTTTCTTT.

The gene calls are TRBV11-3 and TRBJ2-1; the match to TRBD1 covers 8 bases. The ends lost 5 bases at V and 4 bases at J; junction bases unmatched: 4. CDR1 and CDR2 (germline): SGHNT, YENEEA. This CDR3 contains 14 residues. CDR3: CASSKGQGYNEQFF. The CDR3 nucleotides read TGTGCCAGCAGCAAAGGACAGGGTTACAATGAGCAGTTCTTC.

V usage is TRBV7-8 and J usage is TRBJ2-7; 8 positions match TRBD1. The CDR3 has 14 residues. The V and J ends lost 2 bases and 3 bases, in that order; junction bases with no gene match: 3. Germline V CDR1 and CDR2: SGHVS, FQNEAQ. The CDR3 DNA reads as TGTGCCAGCAGCTTACCGGACAGGGACTACGAGCAGTACTTC. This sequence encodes CASSLPDRDYEQYF.

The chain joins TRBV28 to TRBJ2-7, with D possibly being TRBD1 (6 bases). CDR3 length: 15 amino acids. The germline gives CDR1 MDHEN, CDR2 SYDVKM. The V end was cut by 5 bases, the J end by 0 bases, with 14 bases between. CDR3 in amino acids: CASSTRGRNSYEQYF. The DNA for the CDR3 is TGTGCCAGCAGTACCAGGGGCCGCAACTCCTACGAGCAGTACTTC.

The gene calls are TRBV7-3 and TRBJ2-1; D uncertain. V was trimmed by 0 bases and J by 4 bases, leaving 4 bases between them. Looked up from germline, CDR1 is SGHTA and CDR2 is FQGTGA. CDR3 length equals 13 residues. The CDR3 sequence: CASSLTEYNEQFF. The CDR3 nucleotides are TGTGCCAGCAGCTTAACCGAGTACAATGAGCAGTTCTTC.

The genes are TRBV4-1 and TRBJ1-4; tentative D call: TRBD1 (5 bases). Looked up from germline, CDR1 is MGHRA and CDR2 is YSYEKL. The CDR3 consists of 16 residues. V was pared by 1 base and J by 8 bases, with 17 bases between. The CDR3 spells CASSQGWAGGEEKLFF. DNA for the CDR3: TGCGCCAGCAGCCAAGGCTGGGCGGGGGGGGAGGAAAAACTGTTTTTT.

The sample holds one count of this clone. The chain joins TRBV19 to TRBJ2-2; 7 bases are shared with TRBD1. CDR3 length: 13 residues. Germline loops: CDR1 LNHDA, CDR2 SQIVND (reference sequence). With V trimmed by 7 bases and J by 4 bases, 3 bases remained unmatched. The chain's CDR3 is CASIRGFTGELFF. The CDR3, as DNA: TGTGCCAGTATCAGGGGGTTCACCGGGGAGCTGTTTTTT. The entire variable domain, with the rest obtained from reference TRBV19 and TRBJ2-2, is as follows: DGGITQSPKYLFRKEGQNVTLSCEQNLNHDAMYWYRQDPGQGLRLIYYSQIVNDFQKGDIAEGYSVSREKKESFPLTVTSAQKNPTAFYLCASIRGFTGELFFGEGSRLTVL.

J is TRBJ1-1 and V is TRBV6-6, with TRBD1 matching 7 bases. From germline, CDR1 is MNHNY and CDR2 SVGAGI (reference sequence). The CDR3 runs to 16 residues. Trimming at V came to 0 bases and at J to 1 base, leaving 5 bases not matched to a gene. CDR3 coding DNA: TGTGCCAGCAGTTACTCGCCGGGACAGAGGAACACTGAAGCTTTCTTT. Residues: CASSYSPGQRNTEAFF.

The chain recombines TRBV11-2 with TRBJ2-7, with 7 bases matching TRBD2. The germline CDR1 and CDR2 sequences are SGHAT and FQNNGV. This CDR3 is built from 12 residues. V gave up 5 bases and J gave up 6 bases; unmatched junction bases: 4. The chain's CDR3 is CASSPTGGEQYF. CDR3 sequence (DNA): TGTGCCAGCAGCCCCACGGGGGGCGAGCAGTACTTC.

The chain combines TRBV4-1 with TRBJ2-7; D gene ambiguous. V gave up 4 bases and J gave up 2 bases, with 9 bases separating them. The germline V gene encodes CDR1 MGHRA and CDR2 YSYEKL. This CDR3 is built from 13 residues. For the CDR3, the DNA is TGCGCCAGCAGCCCCGAGTTGGCCTACGAGCAGTACTTC. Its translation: CASSPELAYEQYF.

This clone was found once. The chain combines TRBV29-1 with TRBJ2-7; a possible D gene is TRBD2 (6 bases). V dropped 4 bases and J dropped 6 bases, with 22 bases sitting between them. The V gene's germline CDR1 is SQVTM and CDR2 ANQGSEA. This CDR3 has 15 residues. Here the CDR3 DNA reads TGCAGCGTTGTAGCCATTGGAGGGCCGACGGGCGAGCAGTACTTC. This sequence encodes CSVVAIGGPTGEQYF.

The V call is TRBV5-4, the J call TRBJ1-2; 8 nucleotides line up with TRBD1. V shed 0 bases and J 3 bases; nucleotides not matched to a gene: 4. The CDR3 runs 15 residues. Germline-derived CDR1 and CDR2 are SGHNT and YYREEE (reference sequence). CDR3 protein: CASSLEVRGHYGYTF. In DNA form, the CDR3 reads TGTGCCAGCAGCTTGGAGGTCAGGGGGCACTATGGCTACACCTTC.

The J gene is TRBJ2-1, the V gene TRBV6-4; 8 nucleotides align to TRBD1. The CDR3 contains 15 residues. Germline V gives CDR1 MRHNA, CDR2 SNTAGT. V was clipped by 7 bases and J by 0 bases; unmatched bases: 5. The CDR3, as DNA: TGTGCCAGCAAGCCGGGACAGGACTCCTACAATGAGCAGTTCTTC. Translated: CASKPGQDSYNEQFF.

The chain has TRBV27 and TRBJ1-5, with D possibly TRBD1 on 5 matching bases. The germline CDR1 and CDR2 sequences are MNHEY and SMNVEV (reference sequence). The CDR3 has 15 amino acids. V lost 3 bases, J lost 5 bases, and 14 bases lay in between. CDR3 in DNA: TGTGCCAGCAGTTTGTGGGGGGATGGGCATCAGCCCCAGCATTTT. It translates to CASSLWGDGHQPQHF.